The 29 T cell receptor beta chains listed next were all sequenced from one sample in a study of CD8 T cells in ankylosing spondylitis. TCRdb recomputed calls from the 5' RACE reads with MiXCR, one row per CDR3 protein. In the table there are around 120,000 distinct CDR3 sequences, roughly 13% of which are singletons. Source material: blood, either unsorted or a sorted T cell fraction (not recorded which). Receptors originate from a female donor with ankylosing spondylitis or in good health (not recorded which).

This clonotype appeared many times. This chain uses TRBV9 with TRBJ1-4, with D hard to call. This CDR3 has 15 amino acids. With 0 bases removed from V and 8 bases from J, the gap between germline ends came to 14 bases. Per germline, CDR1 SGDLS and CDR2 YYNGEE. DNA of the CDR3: TGTGCCAGCAGCGTAGGACAAGCAGTAAGGGAAAAACTGTTTTTT. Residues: CASSVGQAVREKLFF.

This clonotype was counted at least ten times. The chain's CDR3 is CASSEADGSNTEAFF. DNA for the CDR3: TGTGCCAGCAGCGAGGCGGACGGATCGAACACTGAAGCTTTCTTT. The chain has TRBV9 and TRBJ1-1; D unclear. The length of the CDR3 is 15 residues. V lost 3 bases to trimming and J lost 1 base, with 13 bases between them. Germline assignment: CDR1 SGDLS and CDR2 YYNGEE.

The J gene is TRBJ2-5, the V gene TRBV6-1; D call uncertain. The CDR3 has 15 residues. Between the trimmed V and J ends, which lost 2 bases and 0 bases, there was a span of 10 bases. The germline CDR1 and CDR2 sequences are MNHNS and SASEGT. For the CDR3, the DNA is TGTGCCAGCAGTGAAATAACACATCACCAAGAGACCCAGTACTTC. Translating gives CASSEITHHQETQYF.

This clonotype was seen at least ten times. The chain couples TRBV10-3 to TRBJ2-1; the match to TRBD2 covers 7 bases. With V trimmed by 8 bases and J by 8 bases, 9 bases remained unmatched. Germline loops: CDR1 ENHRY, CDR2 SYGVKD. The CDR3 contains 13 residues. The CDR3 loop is CAIGAGVSHEQFF. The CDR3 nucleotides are TGTGCCATCGGGGCGGGAGTTAGCCATGAGCAGTTCTTC.

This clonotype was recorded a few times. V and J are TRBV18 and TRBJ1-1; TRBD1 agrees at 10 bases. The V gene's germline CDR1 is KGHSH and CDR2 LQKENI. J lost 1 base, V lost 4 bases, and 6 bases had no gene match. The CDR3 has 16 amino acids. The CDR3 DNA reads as TGTGCCAGCTCACGAGGGACAGGGGCTTCGAACACTGAAGCTTTCTTT. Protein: CASSRGTGASNTEAFF.

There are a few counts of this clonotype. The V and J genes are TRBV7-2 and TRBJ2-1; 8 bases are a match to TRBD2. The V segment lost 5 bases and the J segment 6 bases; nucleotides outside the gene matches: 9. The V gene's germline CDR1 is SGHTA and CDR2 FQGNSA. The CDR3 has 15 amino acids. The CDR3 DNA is TGTGCCAGCAGCCCACTAGCGGTATCGACCAATGAGCAGTTCTTC. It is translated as CASSPLAVSTNEQFF.

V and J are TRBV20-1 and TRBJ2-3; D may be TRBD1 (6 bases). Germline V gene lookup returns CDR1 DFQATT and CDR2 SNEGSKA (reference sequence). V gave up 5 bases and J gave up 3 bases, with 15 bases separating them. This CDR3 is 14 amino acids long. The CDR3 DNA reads TGCAGTGCTCCCCACAGGGATGGAACAGATACGCAGTATTTT. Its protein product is CSAPHRDGTDTQYF.

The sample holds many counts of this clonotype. The CDR3, as DNA: TGTGCCAGCAGCTTCCGTGCAGGGTTGGTCAACGTCCTGACTTTC. Translation gives CASSFRAGLVNVLTF. The chain carries TRBV6-1 and TRBJ2-6; perhaps TRBD1 as D (5 bases). Per the germline V gene, CDR1 is MNHNS and CDR2 is SASEGT. With 6 bases removed from V and 9 bases from J, the gap between germline ends came to 18 bases. The CDR3 consists of 15 residues.

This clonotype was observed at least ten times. Written as DNA, the CDR3 is TGCAGCGTTCGGGACAGGGGAAATCCAGTGTCCAATGAGCAGTTCTTC. Translated, it gives CSVRDRGNPVSNEQFF. V is TRBV29-1 and J is TRBJ2-1, with 10 nucleotides matching TRBD1. CDR1 is SQVTM and CDR2 is ANQGSEA in the germline V gene. The CDR3 length is 16 residues. With 5 bases clipped from V and 6 bases from J, the junction kept 13 bases outside the gene matches.

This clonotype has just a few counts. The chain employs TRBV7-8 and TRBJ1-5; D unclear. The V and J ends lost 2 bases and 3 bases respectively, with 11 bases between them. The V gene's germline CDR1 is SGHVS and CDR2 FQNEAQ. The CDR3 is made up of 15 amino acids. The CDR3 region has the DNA TGTGCCAGCAGCTTATCTGGGGTCCCCAATCAGCCCCAGCATTTT. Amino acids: CASSLSGVPNQPQHF.

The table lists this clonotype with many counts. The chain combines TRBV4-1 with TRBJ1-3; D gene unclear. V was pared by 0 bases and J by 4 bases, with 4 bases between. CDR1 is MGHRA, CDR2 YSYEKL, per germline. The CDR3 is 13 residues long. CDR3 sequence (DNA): TGCGCCAGCAGCCAAGATACGGGAAACACCATATATTTT. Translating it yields CASSQDTGNTIYF.

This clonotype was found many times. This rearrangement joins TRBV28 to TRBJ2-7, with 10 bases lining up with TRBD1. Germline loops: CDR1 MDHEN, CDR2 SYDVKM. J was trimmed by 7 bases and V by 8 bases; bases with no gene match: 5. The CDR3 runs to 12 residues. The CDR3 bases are TGTGCCAGCGGGACAGGGGTGCGAGAGCAGTACTTC. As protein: CASGTGVREQYF.

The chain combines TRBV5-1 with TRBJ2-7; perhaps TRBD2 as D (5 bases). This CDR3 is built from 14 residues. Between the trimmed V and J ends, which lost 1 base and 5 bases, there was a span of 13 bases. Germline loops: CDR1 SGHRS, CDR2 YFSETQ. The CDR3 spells CASSLRGITDEQYF. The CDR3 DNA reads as TGCGCCAGCAGCTTGAGAGGGATCACCGACGAGCAGTACTTC.

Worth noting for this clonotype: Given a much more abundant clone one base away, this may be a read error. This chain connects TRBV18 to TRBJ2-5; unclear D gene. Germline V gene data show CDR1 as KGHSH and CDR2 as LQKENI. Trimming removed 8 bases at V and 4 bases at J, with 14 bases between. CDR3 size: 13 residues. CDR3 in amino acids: CASPLNKGETQYF. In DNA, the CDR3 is TGTGCCAGCCCACTAAACAAGGGAGAGACCCAGTACTTC.

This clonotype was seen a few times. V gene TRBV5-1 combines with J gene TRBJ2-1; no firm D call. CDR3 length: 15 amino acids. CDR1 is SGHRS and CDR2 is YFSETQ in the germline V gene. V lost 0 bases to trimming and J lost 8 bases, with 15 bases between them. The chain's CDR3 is CASSLVRVRWDEQFF. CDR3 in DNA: TGCGCCAGCAGCTTGGTTAGGGTCCGGTGGGATGAGCAGTTCTTC.

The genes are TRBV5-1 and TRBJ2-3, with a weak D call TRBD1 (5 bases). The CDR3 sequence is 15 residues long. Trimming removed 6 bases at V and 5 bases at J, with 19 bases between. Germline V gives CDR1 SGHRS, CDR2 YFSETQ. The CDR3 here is CASTGQPLSRDTQYF. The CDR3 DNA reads TGCGCCAGCACAGGACAACCGCTCTCTCGAGATACGCAGTATTTT.

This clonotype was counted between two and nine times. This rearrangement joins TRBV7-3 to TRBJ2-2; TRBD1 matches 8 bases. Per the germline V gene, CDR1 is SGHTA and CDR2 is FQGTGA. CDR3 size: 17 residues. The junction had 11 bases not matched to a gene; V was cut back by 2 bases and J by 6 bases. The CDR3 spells CASSLATGVQGAGELFF. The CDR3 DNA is TGTGCCAGCAGCTTAGCGACAGGGGTTCAAGGGGCCGGGGAGCTGTTTTTT.

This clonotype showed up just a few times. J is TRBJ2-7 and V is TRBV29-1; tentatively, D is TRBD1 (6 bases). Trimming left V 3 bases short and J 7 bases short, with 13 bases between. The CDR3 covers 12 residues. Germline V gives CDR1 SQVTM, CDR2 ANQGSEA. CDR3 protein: CSVDNRVGEQYF. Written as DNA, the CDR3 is TGCAGCGTTGACAACAGGGTTGGGGAGCAGTACTTC.

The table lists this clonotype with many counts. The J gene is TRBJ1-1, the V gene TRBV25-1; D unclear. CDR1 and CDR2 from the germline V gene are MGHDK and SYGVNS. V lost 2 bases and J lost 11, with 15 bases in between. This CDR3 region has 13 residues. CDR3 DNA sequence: TGTGCCAGCAGTGAAGTAGGGTCAGTGAACGCTTTCTTT. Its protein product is CASSEVGSVNAFF. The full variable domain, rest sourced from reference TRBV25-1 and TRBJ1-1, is EADIYQTPRYLVIGTGKKITLECSQTMGHDKMYWYQQDPGMELHLIHYSYGVNSTEKGDLSSESTVSRIRTEHFPLTLESARPSHTSQYLCASSEVGSVNAFFGQGTRLTVV.

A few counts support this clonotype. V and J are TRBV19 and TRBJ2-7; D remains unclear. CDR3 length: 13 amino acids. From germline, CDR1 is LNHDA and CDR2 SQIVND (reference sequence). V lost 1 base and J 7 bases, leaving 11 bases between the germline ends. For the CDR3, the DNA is TGTGCCAGTAGTATAGGTCGGCACCTAGAGCAGTACTTC. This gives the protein CASSIGRHLEQYF.

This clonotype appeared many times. The CDR3 bases are TGCAGCGCATCCCGACTAGCGGGGGGGTACGAGCAGTACTTC. This sequence encodes CSASRLAGGYEQYF. This sequence joins TRBV29-1 and TRBJ2-7, with 14 bases that match TRBD2. This CDR3 region has 14 residues. Germline-derived CDR1 and CDR2 are SQVTM and ANQGSEA. Trimming removed 7 bases from V and 4 bases from J; junction bases left unmatched: 6.

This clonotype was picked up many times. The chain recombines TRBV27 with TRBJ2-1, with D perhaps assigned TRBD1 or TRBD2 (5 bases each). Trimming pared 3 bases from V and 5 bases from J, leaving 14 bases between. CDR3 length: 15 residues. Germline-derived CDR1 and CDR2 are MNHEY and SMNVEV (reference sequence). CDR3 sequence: CASSFRDVTDNEQFF. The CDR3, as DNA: TGTGCCAGCAGTTTTCGGGACGTGACTGACAATGAGCAGTTCTTC.

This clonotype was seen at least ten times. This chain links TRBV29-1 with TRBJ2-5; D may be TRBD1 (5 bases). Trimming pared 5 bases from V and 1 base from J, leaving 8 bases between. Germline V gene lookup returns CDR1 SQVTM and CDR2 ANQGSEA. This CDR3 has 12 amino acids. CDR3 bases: TGCAGCGTTTCAGGGTTCCAAGAGACCCAGTACTTC. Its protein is CSVSGFQETQYF.

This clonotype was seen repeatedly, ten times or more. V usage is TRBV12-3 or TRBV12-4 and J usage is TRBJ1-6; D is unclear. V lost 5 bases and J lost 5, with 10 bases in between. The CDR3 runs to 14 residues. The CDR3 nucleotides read TGTGCCAGCAGTGCGGGCCTGGATAATTCACCCCTCCACTTT. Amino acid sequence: CASSAGLDNSPLHF.

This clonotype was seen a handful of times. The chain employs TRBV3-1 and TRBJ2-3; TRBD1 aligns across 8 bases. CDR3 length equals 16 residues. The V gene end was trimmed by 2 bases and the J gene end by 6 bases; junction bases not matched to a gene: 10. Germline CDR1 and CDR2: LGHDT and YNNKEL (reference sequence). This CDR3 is CASSQQTGARWDTQYF. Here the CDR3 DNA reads TGTGCCAGCAGCCAACAGACAGGGGCTCGGTGGGATACGCAGTATTTT.

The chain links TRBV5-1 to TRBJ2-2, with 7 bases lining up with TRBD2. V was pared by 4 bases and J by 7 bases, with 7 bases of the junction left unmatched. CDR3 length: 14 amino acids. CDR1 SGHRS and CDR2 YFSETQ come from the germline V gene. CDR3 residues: CASSQTGDYGELFF. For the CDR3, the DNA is TGCGCCAGCAGCCAAACCGGGGACTACGGGGAGCTGTTTTTT.

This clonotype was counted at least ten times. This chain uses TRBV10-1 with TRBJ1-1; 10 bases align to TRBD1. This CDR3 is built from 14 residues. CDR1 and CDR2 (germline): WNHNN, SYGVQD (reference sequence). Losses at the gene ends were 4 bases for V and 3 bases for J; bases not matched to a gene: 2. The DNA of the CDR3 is TGCGCCAGCAGTGGGGGACAGGGGTACACTGAAGCTTTCTTT. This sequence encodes CASSGGQGYTEAFF.

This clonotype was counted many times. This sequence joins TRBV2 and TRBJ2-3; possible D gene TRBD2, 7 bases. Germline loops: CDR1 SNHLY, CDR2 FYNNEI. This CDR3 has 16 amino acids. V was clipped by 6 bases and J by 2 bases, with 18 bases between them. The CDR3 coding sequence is TGTGCCAGCAGCCACGAAGGGGGGGGAATCACAGATACGCAGTATTTT. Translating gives CASSHEGGGITDTQYF.

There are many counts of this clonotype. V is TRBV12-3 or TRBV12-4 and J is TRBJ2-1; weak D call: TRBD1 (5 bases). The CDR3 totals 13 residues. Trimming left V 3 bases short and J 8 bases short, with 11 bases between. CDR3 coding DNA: TGTGCCAGCAGTTTTTTGGGGCCGGATGAGCAGTTCTTC. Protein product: CASSFLGPDEQFF.